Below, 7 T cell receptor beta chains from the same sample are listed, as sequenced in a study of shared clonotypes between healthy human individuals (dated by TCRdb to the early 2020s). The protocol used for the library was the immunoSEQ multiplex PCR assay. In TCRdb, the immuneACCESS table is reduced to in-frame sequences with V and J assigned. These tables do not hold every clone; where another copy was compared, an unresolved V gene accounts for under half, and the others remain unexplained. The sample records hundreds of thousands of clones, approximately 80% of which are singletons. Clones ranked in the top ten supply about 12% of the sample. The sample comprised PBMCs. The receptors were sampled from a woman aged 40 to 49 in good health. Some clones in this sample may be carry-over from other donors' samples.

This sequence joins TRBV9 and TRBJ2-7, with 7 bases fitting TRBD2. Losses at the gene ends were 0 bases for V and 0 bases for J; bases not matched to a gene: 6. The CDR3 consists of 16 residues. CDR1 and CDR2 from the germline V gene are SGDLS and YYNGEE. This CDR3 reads CASSVGLAESSYEQYF. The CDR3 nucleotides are TGTGCCAGCAGCGTAGGGCTAGCGGAGAGCTCCTACGAGCAGTACTTC. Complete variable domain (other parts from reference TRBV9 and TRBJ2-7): DSGVTQTPKHLITATGQRVTLRCSPRSGDLSVYWYQQSLDQGLQFLIQYYNGEERAKGNILERFSAQQFPDLHSELNLSSLELGDSALYFCASSVGLAESSYEQYFGPGTRLTVT.

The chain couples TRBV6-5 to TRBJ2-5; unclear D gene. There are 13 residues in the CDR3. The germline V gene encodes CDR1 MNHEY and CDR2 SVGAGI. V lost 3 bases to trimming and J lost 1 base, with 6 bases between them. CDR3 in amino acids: CASSYQPQETQYF. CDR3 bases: TGTGCCAGCAGTTATCAGCCCCAAGAGACCCAGTACTTC.

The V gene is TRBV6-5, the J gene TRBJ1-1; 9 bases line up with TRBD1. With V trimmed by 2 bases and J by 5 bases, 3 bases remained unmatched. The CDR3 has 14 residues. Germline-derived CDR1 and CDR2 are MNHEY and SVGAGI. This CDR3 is CASSYGDRGTEAFF. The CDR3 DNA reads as TGTGCCAGCAGTTACGGTGACAGGGGGACTGAAGCTTTCTTT.

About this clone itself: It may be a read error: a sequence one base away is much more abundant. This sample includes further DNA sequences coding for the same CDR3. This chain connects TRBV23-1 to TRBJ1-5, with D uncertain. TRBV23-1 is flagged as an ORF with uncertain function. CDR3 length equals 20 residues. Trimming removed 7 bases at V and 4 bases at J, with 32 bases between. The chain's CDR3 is CASNLTGPRESLPSNQPQHF. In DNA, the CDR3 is TGCGCCAGCAACCTTACCGGGCCTCGAGAGAGTCTACCCTCGAATCAGCCCCAGCATTTT.

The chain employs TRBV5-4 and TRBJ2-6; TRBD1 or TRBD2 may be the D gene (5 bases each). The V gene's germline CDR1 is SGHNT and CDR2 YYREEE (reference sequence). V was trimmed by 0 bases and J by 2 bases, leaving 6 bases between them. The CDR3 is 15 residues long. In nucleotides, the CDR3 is TGTGCCAGCAGCTTGGTGGGGGCTGGGGCCAACGTCCTGACTTTC. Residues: CASSLVGAGANVLTF.

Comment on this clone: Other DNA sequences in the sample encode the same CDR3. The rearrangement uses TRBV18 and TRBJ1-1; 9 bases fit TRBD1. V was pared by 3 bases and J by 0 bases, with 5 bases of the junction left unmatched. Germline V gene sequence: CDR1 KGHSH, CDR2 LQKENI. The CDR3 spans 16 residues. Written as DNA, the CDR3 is TGTGCCAGCTCACCGCGACAGGGGGGCATGAACACTGAAGCTTTCTTT. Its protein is CASSPRQGGMNTEAFF.

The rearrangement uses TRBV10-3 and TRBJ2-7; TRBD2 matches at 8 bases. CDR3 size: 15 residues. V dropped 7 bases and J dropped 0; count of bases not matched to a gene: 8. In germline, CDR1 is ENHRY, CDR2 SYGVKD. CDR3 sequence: CAIKRGREASYEQYF. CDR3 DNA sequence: TGTGCCATCAAGCGTGGGCGGGAGGCCTCCTACGAGCAGTACTTC.